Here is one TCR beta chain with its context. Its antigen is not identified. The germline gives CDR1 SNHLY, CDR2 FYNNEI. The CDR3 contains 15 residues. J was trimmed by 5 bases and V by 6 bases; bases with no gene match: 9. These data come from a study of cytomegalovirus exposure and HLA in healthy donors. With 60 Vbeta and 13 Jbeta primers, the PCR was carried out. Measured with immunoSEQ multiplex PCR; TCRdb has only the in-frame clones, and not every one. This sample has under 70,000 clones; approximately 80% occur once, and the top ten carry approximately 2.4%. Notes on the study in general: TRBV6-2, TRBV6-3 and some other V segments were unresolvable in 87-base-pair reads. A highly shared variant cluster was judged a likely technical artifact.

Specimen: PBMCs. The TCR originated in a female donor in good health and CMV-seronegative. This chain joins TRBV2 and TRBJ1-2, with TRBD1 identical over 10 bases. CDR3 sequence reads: CASRPQTGGAYGYTF. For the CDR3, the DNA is TGTGCCAGCAGACCTCAGACAGGGGGCGCTTATGGCTACACCTTC.